This TCR beta chain appears in the sequencing data of a study of OX40 agonist ivuxolimab in advanced cancers. Study as a whole: Patients got intravenous ivuxolimab at 0.01 to 10 mg/kg every 2 weeks. Age averaged around 58 years (range 23 to 79), and less than 85% were male.

Study results and caveats: The authors did not determine the antigen specificity of the expanded peripheral T cells. Expanded clones belonging to CD8+ T cells outnumbered, on average, those of CD4+.

The CDR3 contains 17 residues. Germline V gene data show CDR1 as MDHEN and CDR2 as SYDVKM. V was cut by 2 bases and J by 0 bases, with 16 bases left in between. The data were produced by immunoSEQ multiplex PCR, yet TCRdb's version contains in-frame clones alone and is incomplete. The table lists tens of thousands of clones, 87% of them singletons. Note on this clone: Its antigen is not identified.

The V gene is TRBV28, the J gene TRBJ1-1; D remains ambiguous. The TCR comes from an adult with an advanced solid tumor such as melanoma, head and neck, liver or kidney cancer. Sample: CD4+ or CD8+ T cells sorted from blood, taken in a trial of the OX40 agonist ivuxolimab. DNA for the CDR3: TGTGCCAGCAGTTTACCCCCACCAGGTAGGGTGAACACTGAAGCTTTCTTT. This encodes CASSLPPPGRVNTEAFF.